The present T cell receptor beta chain was sequenced within a study of T cell responses to AZD1222 COVID-19 vaccine. Whole-study context: Analyses pooled second doses at about 4 or about 12 weeks.

This clone was picked up one time. The sample holds other DNA sequences that translate to the same CDR3. This CDR3 contains 11 residues. The V end was cut by 9 bases, the J end by 6 bases, with 9 bases between. Germline-derived CDR1 and CDR2 are LNHDA and SQIVND (reference sequence). Generated by immunoSEQ multiplex PCR, the TCRdb table keeps only in-frame clones and is missing some. The sample includes 150,000 or so clones, 89% seen only once; the top ten take 4.5% to 6%. V and J are TRBV19 and TRBJ1-5; D not certain. The specimen was peripheral blood, collected on day 0 of AZD1222 vaccination. The source is an adult in good health. The CDR3 region is CASSEGQPQHF. The CDR3 DNA is TGTGCCAGCTCCGAAGGTCAGCCCCAGCATTTT. Full variable domain (rest looked up from reference TRBV19 and TRBJ1-5): DGGITQSPKYLFRKEGQNVTLSCEQNLNHDAMYWYRQDPGQGLRLIYYSQIVNDFQKGDIAEGYSVSREKKESFPLTVTSAQKNPTAFYLCASSEGQPQHFGDGTRLSIL.